These 25 T cell receptor beta chains were all obtained from the same sample, sequenced in a study of blood T cell repertoires in COVID-19. Sequencing used immunoSEQ multiplex PCR; TCRdb keeps in-frame clones, though not all of them. The sample lists about 49,000 clones; 87% were seen once. Sequencing input: peripheral blood. These receptor sequences come from a woman of 80 years or more with COVID-19, enrolled during active disease.

The chain's CDR3 is CASSLGGTGGNTEAFF. The CDR3 nucleotides read TGTGCCAGCAGTTTAGGGGGGACAGGTGGGAACACTGAAGCTTTCTTT. The V call is TRBV27, the J call TRBJ1-1, with 8 nucleotides matching TRBD1. CDR3 length equals 16 residues. V was clipped by 2 bases and J by 1 base; unmatched bases: 6. Germline values: CDR1 MNHEY, CDR2 SMNVEV (reference sequence).

The chain has TRBV14 and TRBJ1-2; 7 bases map to TRBD1. The CDR3 is 12 amino acids. The V gene's germline CDR1 is SGHDN and CDR2 FVKESK. The ends lost 4 bases at V and 5 bases at J; junction bases unmatched: 1. The CDR3 protein is CASSLTGYGYTF. For the CDR3, the DNA is TGTGCCAGCAGCCTGACAGGGTATGGCTACACCTTC. Full variable domain (remainder filled in from reference TRBV14 and TRBJ1-2): EAGVTQFPSHSVIEKGQTVTLRCDPISGHDNLYWYRRVMGKEIKFLLHFVKESKQDESGMPNNRFLAERTGGTYSTLKVQPAELEDSGVYFCASSLTGYGYTFGSGTRLTVV.

The V gene is TRBV2, the J gene TRBJ1-2; unclear D gene. With 3 bases removed from V and 2 bases from J, the gap between germline ends came to 16 bases. The CDR3 extends over 16 amino acids. Germline CDR1 is SNHLY and CDR2 is FYNNEI. CDR3 nucleotides: TGTGCCAGCAGTGATGAGGCCCCGACTGGGAACTATGGCTACACCTTC. Its translation is CASSDEAPTGNYGYTF.

V and J are TRBV19 and TRBJ2-1; 9 positions match TRBD2. Germline V gene data show CDR1 as LNHDA and CDR2 as SQIVND (reference sequence). This CDR3 spans 17 amino acids. The trim removed 4 bases at V and 5 bases at J, leaving 12 bases unmatched. The CDR3 region has the DNA TGTGCCAGTAGTACCCGCCGAGCGGGAGGCTTCAACAATGAGCAGTTCTTC. Residues: CASSTRRAGGFNNEQFF.

The V call is TRBV24-1, the J call TRBJ1-2, with TRBD1 matching 9 bases. V was clipped by 8 bases and J by 6 bases; unmatched bases: 6. The CDR3 spans 13 residues. Germline loops: CDR1 KGHDR, CDR2 SFDVKD. The CDR3 coding sequence is TGTGCCACCACCGACCGGACAGGGGATGGCTACACCTTC. Translated: CATTDRTGDGYTF.

The chain employs TRBV18 and TRBJ2-2; no clear D. The germline CDR1 and CDR2 sequences are KGHSH and LQKENI. This CDR3 region has 15 residues. Trimming took 3 bases from V and 1 from J, leaving 9 bases between them. The CDR3 DNA follows: TGTGCCAGCTCACCGGCCATCCTGAACACCGGGGAGCTGTTTTTT. Protein product: CASSPAILNTGELFF.

The V and J genes are TRBV3-1 (or the pseudogene TRBV3-2) and TRBJ1-3, with 8 bases fitting TRBD1. The germline CDR1 and CDR2 sequences are LGHDT and YNNKEL (reference sequence). The length of the CDR3 is 14 residues. The ends lost 4 bases at V and 2 bases at J; junction bases unmatched: 1. DNA of the CDR3: TGTGCCAGCAGCCGACAGGGGACTGGAAACACCATATATTTT. Its translation is CASSRQGTGNTIYF.

This chain's CDR3 is CASSLGGGTSLTQYF. The CDR3 DNA sequence: TGTGCCAGCAGCTTAGGGGGCGGGACTAGCCTAACGCAGTATTTT. The chain joins TRBV7-2 to TRBJ2-3; 9 bases are a match to TRBD2. Germline CDR1 SGHTA, CDR2 FQGNSA. J gave up 9 bases and V 1 base, and 8 bases lay outside the gene matches. The CDR3 contains 15 residues.

The rearrangement links TRBV5-5 to TRBJ1-1; 8 nucleotides match TRBD1. The CDR3 sequence is 15 residues long. Germline CDR1 and CDR2: SGHKS and YYEKEE (reference sequence). Trimming removed 4 bases from V and 4 bases from J; junction bases left unmatched: 9. The DNA of the CDR3 is TGTGCCAGCAGCGCTCAACCTACAGGGGGCACTGAAGCTTTCTTT. The encoded protein is CASSAQPTGGTEAFF.

The chain's CDR3 is CASSLGTGGVRQFF. The CDR3 DNA reads TGCGCCAGCAGCTTGGGGACAGGGGGTGTGCGACAGTTCTTC. The rearrangement links TRBV5-1 to TRBJ2-1; TRBD1 matches 10 bases. The CDR3 has 14 amino acids. CDR1 is SGHRS, CDR2 YFSETQ, per germline. The V segment lost 0 bases and the J segment 13 bases; nucleotides outside the gene matches: 7.

The chain links TRBV7-2 to TRBJ1-3; 8 bases align to TRBD1. J gave up 8 bases and V 5 bases, and 5 bases lay outside the gene matches. From germline, CDR1 is SGHTA and CDR2 FQGNSA. The CDR3 is 13 residues long. CDR3 in DNA: TGTGCCAGCAGCGCGGACAGGGTTGACACCATATATTTT. Its protein product is CASSADRVDTIYF. Full variable domain (outside the CDR3, taken from reference TRBV7-2 and TRBJ1-3): GAGVSQSPSNKVTEKGKDVELRCDPISGHTALYWYRQSLGQGLEFLIYFQGNSAPDKSGLPSDRFSAERTGGSVSTLTIQRTQQEDSAVYLCASSADRVDTIYFGEGSWLTVV.

This sequence joins TRBV19 and TRBJ1-4, with TRBD1 matching 8 bases. Per the germline V gene, CDR1 is LNHDA and CDR2 is SQIVND (reference sequence). Germline trimming cut 9 bases from V and 5 bases from J; bases unmatched to any gene: 5. This CDR3 comprises 13 residues. The CDR3 protein is CASTDRVNEKLFF. CDR3 nucleotide sequence: TGTGCCAGCACGGACAGGGTAAATGAAAAACTGTTTTTT.

CDR3: CASSPREGYGYTF. Here the CDR3 DNA reads TGTGCCAGCAGTCCCAGGGAGGGCTATGGCTACACCTTC. The chain recombines TRBV6-6 with TRBJ1-2, with D tentatively TRBD1 (5 bases). Per germline, CDR1 MNHNY and CDR2 SVGAGI (reference sequence). The V end lost 5 bases, the J end lost 4 bases, and 11 bases lay between the germline ends. This CDR3 comprises 13 residues.

The chain links TRBV29-1 to TRBJ1-1; 8 bases are shared with TRBD1. CDR1 is SQVTM, CDR2 ANQGSEA, per germline. The trim removed 7 bases at V and 1 base at J, leaving 2 bases unmatched. The CDR3 has 12 amino acids. CDR3 sequence (DNA): TGCAGCGCTGGACAGGGGAACACTGAAGCTTTCTTT. Translating gives CSAGQGNTEAFF.

The J gene is TRBJ1-2, the V gene TRBV27; D unresolved. The ends were cut back, 0 bases at V and 2 bases at J, with 7 bases in the middle. Germline V lookup: CDR1 MNHEY, CDR2 SMNVEV (reference sequence). The CDR3 totals 14 residues. CDR3 region: CASSLSGRNYGYTF. The CDR3 DNA sequence: TGTGCCAGCAGTTTATCCGGCAGGAACTATGGCTACACCTTC.

The chain uses TRBV11-2 and TRBJ1-4, with 10 bases identical to TRBD1. The CDR3 length is 15 residues. V trimming: 8 bases; J trimming: 7 bases; junction bases outside the gene matches: 10. Germline CDR1 is SGHAT and CDR2 is FQNNGV. The DNA of the CDR3 is TGTGCCAGCGGACCCCAGACAGGGGGCCTTGAAAAACTGTTTTTT. Translated: CASGPQTGGLEKLFF. Using reference TRBV11-2 and TRBJ1-4 for the parts outside the CDR3, the full variable domain is EAGVAQSPRYKIIEKRQSVAFWCNPISGHATLYWYQQILGQGPKLLIQFQNNGVVDDSQLPKDRFSAERLKGVDSTLKIQPAKLEDSAVYLCASGPQTGGLEKLFFGSGTQLSVL.

The rearrangement joins TRBV19 to TRBJ1-3, with a tentative D call TRBD1 (6 bases). Germline V CDR1 and CDR2: LNHDA, SQIVND (reference sequence). CDR3 length: 15 amino acids. V lost 3 bases and J lost 3, with 12 bases in between. CDR3 nucleotide sequence: TGTGCCAGTAGTATTTCGGGGGGGCTTGGAAACACCATATATTTT. This encodes CASSISGGLGNTIYF.

The rearrangement joins TRBV9 to TRBJ2-2, with 8 bases aligning to TRBD2. The germline V gene encodes CDR1 SGDLS and CDR2 YYNGEE. The CDR3 consists of 16 residues. With 0 bases clipped from V and 7 bases from J, the junction kept 8 bases outside the gene matches. CDR3 in DNA: TGTGCCAGCAGCGTAGGGATCGGGGGGGGCATCGGGGAGCTGTTTTTT. It specifies CASSVGIGGGIGELFF.

The CDR3 loop reads CASSYVEAGRPQHF. The CDR3 DNA reads as TGTGCCAGCAGTTACGTCGAGGCTGGTCGGCCCCAGCATTTT. The chain has TRBV6-6 and TRBJ1-5; D unresolved. The CDR3 loop spans 14 amino acids. V gave up 2 bases and J gave up 9 bases, with 14 bases separating them. Germline V gene data show CDR1 as MNHNY and CDR2 as SVGAGI (reference sequence).

This clone was detected a few times. The rearrangement links TRBV28 to TRBJ1-5; D may be TRBD1 (5 bases). The germline gives CDR1 MDHEN, CDR2 SYDVKM. CDR3 size: 16 residues. The germline V and J ends were trimmed by 6 bases and 1 base, with 16 bases remaining between them. In DNA, the CDR3 is TGTGCCAGCAGCTTCACGGGGGTAGCGAGCAATCAGCCCCAGCATTTT. Translating it yields CASSFTGVASNQPQHF.

This chain connects TRBV10-3 to TRBJ1-1, with D possibly being TRBD1 (5 bases). The CDR3 is 15 residues long. Trimming removed 0 bases from V and 2 bases from J, with 10 bases in between. CDR1 is ENHRY, CDR2 SYGVKD, per germline. CDR3 loop: CAISESGGENTEAFF. CDR3 sequence (DNA): TGTGCCATCAGTGAGTCGGGAGGGGAAAACACTGAAGCTTTCTTT.

The chain couples TRBV19 to TRBJ2-7; weak D call: TRBD1 (5 bases). V shed 2 bases and J shed 3 bases, with 5 bases lying between them. This CDR3 contains 12 residues. Germline values: CDR1 LNHDA, CDR2 SQIVND (reference sequence). Written as DNA, the CDR3 is TGTGCCAGTAGTATACAGGGCTACGAGCAGTACTTC. It encodes CASSIQGYEQYF.

The chain uses TRBV6-4 and TRBJ2-1; 10 positions match TRBD2. This CDR3 has 16 amino acids. Germline V CDR1 and CDR2: MRHNA, SNTAGT. V gave up 4 bases and J gave up 5 bases; unmatched junction bases: 8. The CDR3 loop is CASSAELAGGHNEQFF. As DNA, the CDR3 is TGTGCCAGCAGTGCGGAATTAGCGGGAGGCCACAATGAGCAGTTCTTC.

The genes are TRBV18 and TRBJ1-2, with a weak D call TRBD1 (5 bases). The CDR3 has 14 residues. In germline, CDR1 is KGHSH, CDR2 LQKENI. Trimming shortened V by 3 bases and J by 10 bases, and 18 bases separated the two germline ends. The CDR3 DNA sequence: TGTGCCAGCTCACCCCAGTCGACAGCGACCTCCTACACCTTC. This gives the protein CASSPQSTATSYTF.

The chain recombines TRBV18 with TRBJ2-1, with TRBD2 identical over 10 bases. V was pared by 1 base and J by 3 bases, with 3 bases of the junction left unmatched. The CDR3 runs 16 residues. Germline values: CDR1 KGHSH, CDR2 LQKENI. The CDR3 spells CASSPLAGGIYNEQFF. Here the CDR3 DNA reads TGTGCCAGCTCACCACTAGCGGGAGGCATCTACAATGAGCAGTTCTTC.